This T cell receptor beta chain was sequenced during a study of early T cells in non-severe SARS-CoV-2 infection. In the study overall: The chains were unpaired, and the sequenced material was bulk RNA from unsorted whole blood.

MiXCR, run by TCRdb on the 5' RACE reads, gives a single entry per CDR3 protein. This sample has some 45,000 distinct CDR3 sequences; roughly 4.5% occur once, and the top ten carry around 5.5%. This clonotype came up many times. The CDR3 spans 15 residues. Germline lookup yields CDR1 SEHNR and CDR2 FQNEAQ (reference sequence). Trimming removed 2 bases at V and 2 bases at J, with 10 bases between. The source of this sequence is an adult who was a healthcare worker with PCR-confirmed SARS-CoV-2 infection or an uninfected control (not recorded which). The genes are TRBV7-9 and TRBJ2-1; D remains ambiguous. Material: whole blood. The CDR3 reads CASSLSEFPYNEQFF. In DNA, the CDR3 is TGTGCCAGCAGCTTATCCGAGTTCCCCTACAATGAGCAGTTCTTC.